Listed here is a single T cell receptor (beta chain). Its antigen is unidentified. Treatment described: roughly 11-day PBMC culture with coronavirus spike peptide pools or control peptides (ViraFEST assay). These data belong to a study of vaccination and CD4 T cells after COVID-19. Study conclusions and caveats: Convalescent patients showed a median around 90% of reactive clones that were seen only post-vaccination. Within the convalescent patients, spike mono-reactivity was found in 304 of 307 vaccine-specific clones.

Researchers used the Oncomine TCR Beta short-read assay to sequence DNA from cultured CD4+ T cells. Someone extracted genomic DNA from cultured CD4+ T cells. TCRdb reprocessed the PCR reads with MiXCR, giving one entry per CDR3 protein. The table lists almost 20,000 distinct CDR3 sequences, around 53% of them singletons, with around 17% in the top ten. The CDR3 totals 15 residues. Germline V gene data show CDR1 as DFQATT and CDR2 as SNEGSKA (reference sequence). J gave up 2 bases and V 3 bases, and 7 bases lay outside the gene matches. The V gene is TRBV20-1, the J gene TRBJ2-5; TRBD1 matches 9 bases. The sequencing sample was made of CD4+ T cells from blood, cultured in vitro. This clonotype was sampled from a human donor who had recovered from COVID-19. CDR3 amino acids: CSASPTGGVQETQYF. The CDR3 nucleotides are TGCAGTGCTAGTCCGACAGGGGGGGTTCAAGAGACCCAGTACTTC.